The clone carrying this T cell receptor beta chain has more than one count but fewer than ten. This sample stems from a study of human T cells and chemical hapten exposure. Indicated time point: patch test 3, about 24 weeks after DPC sensitization. The sample's treatment: therapeutic diphenylcyclopropenone sensitization with weekly scalp DPC. It was from unfractionated whole blood that total RNA was extracted. Those who donated were patients with alopecia, 18 to 70 years of age, and suitable for DPC. TCRdb re-derived calls from the RACE reads in MiXCR, one entry per CDR3 protein. The data hold about 39,000 distinct CDR3 sequences, with 10% to 15% observed a single time. This specimen consisted of whole blood, obtained in connection with sensitization to the hapten diphenylcyclopropenone (DPC). The TCR originated in a woman aged 40 to 50 with alopecia areata. Some clones in this sample may be carry-over from other donors' samples.

CDR3 DNA: TGCAGTGCTAGTCTAGCGAGAGAACTAGCCAAAAACATTCAGTACTTC. Its protein is CSASLARELAKNIQYF. V usage is TRBV20-1 and J usage is TRBJ2-4; a weak D match, TRBD2 (6 bases). CDR3 size: 16 residues. Trimming removed 3 bases at V and 0 bases at J, with 15 bases between. Germline CDR1 and CDR2: DFQATT and SNEGSKA (reference sequence).